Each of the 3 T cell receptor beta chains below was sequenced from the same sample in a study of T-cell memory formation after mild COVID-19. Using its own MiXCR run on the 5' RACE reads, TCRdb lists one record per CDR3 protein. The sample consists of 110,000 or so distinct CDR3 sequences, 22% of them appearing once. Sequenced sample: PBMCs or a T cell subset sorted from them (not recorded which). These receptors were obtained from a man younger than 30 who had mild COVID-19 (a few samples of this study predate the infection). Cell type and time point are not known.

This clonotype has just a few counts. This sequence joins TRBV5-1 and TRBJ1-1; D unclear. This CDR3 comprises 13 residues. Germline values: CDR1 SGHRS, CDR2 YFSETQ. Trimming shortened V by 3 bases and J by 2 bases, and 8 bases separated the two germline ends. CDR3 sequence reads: CASSWNTNTEAFF. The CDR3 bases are TGCGCCAGCAGCTGGAATACAAACACTGAAGCTTTCTTT.

The CDR3 loop reads CSARDRGYEQYF. CDR3 bases: TGCAGTGCCAGGGACAGGGGTTACGAGCAGTACTTC. The J gene is TRBJ2-7, the V gene TRBV20-1; 10 bases agree with TRBD1. The junction had 3 bases not matched to a gene; V was cut back by 6 bases and J by 4 bases. In germline, CDR1 is DFQATT, CDR2 SNEGSKA (reference sequence). The CDR3 length is 12 residues.

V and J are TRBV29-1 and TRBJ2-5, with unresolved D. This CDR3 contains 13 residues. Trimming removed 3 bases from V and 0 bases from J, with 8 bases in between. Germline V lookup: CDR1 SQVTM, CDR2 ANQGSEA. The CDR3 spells CSVDGTNQETQYF. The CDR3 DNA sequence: TGCAGCGTTGACGGAACAAACCAAGAGACCCAGTACTTC. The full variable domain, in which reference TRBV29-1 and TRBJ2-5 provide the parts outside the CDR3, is SAVISQKPSRDICQRGTSLTIQCQVDSQVTMMFWYRQQPGQSLTLIATANQGSEATYESGFVIDKFPISRPNLTFSTLTVSNMSPEDSSIYLCSVDGTNQETQYFGPGTRLLVL.